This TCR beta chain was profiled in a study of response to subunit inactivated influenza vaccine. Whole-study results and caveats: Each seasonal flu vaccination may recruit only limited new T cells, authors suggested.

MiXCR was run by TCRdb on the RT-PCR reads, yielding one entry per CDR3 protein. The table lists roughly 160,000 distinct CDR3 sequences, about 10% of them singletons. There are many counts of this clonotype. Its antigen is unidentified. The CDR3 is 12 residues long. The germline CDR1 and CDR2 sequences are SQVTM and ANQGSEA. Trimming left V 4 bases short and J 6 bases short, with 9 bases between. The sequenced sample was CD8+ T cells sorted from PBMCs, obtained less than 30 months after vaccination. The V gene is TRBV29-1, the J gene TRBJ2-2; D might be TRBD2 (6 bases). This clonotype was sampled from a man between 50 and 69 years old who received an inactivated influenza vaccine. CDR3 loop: CSVVERAGELFF. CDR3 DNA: TGCAGCGTTGTGGAGCGGGCCGGGGAGCTGTTTTTT.